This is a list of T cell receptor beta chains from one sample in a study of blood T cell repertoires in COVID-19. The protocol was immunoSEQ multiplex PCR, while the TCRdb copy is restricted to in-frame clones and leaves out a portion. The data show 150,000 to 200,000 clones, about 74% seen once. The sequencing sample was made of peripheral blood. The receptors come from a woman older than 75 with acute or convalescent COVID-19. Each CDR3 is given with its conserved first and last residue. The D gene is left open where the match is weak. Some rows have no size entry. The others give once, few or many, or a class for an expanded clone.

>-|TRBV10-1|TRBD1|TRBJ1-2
TGCGCCAGCAGCCCGGGACAGGGGAGCTATGGCTACACCTTC
CASSPGQGSYGYTF
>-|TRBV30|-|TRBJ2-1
TGTGCCTGGAGTCCAGTAGACAGTGACTACAATGAGCAGTTCTTC
CAWSPVDSDYNEQFF
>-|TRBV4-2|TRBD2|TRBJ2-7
TGTGCCAGCAGCCAAAAGGGCCCAGAGGGAGGGGCCTACGAGCAGTACTTC
CASSQKGPEGGAYEQYF
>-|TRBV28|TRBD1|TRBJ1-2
TGTGCCAGCAGTCCATCCTGGACAGGGGGCGGATATGGCTACACCTTC
CASSPSWTGGGYGYTF
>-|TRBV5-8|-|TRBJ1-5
TGTGCCAGCAGCTTAGGGGTGAGCAATCAGCCCCAGCATTTT
CASSLGVSNQPQHF
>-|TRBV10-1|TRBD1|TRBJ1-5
TGCGCCAGCAGACGTAACCATAGCATCCGGGACAGGGAGGATCAGCCCCAGCATTTT
CASRRNHSIRDREDQPQHF
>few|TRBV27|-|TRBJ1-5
TGTGCCAGCAGTTTCGGGAATCAGCCCCAGCATTTT
CASSFGNQPQHF
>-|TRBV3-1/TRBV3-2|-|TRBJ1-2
TGTGCCAGCAGCCAAGTCCCTTCTAACTATGGCTACACCTTC
CASSQVPSNYGYTF
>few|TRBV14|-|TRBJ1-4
TGTGCCAGCAGCCAAGTGGGGACACTTGGTGAAAAACTGTTTTTT
CASSQVGTLGEKLFF
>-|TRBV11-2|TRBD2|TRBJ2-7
TGTGCCAGCAGCACGCCGTGGCTAGCGGGCTACGAGCAGTACTTC
CASSTPWLAGYEQYF
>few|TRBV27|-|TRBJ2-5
TGTGCCAGCAGGGAGTACCAGGGGCCTCGGGGGACCCAGTACTTC
CASREYQGPRGTQYF
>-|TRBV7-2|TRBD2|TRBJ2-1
TGTGCCAGCAGGGGGCGGGAGGTCAATGAGCAGTTCTTC
CASRGREVNEQFF
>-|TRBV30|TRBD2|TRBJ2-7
TGTGCCTGGATGCTCGGACTAGCGGGAGACGAGCAGTACTTC
CAWMLGLAGDEQYF
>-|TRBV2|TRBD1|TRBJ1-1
TGTGCCAGCAACAGGGGGCAGGCCGCTGAAGCTTTCTTT
CASNRGQAAEAFF
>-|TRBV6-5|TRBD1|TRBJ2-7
TGTGCCAGCATGTGGGACAGGGAGGCCTACGAGCAGTACTTC
CASMWDREAYEQYF
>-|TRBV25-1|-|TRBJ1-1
TGTGCCAGCAGTGAACGAGGGAACACTGAAGCTTTCTTT
CASSERGNTEAFF
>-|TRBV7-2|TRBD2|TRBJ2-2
TGTGCCAGCAGTCCTCAGCGGGGCACCGGGGAGCTGTTTTTT
CASSPQRGTGELFF
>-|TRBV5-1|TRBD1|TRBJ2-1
TGCGCCAGCAGCACGGGACAGGGGGAGAGTGAGCAGTTCTTC
CASSTGQGESEQFF
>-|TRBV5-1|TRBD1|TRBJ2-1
TGCGCCAGCAGCTTACAGGGGGGCCTGTTCTTC
CASSLQGGLFF
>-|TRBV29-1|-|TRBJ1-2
TGCAGCGTTGAATGGGGGGGGTACACAGGGATCGACTATGGCTACACCTTC
CSVEWGGYTGIDYGYTF
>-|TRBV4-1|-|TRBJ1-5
TGCGCCAGCAGCCGAGTATTGGGGACTACATACAATCAGCCCCAGCATTTT
CASSRVLGTTYNQPQHF
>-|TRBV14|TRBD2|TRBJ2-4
TGTGCCAGCAGCCTTGGGACTAGCGGACGGGCCAAAAACATTCAGTACTTC
CASSLGTSGRAKNIQYF
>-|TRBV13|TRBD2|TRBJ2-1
TGTGCCAGCAGCGAAAGGACTAGCGGGAGGGCCTTTGAGCAGTTCTTC
CASSERTSGRAFEQFF
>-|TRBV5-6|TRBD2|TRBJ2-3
TGTGCCAGCAGCTTGGTCAGCGGGACTAAACCGGATACGCAGTATTTT
CASSLVSGTKPDTQYF
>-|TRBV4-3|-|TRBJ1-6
TGCGCCAGCAGCCAAGATCGGCGGGGAGTCTATAATTCACCCCTCCACTTT
CASSQDRRGVYNSPLHF
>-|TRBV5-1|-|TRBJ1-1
TGCGCCAGCAGCTTGGACCCAGGGCCAGACACTGAAGCTTTCTTT
CASSLDPGPDTEAFF
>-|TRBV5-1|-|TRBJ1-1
TGCGCCAGCAGCTTGGCGGCAGGGCGGAACACTGAAGCTTTCTTT
CASSLAAGRNTEAFF
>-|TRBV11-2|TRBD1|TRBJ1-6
TGTGCCAGCAGCTTAGATCGGCAGGGGGATCCATATAATTCACCCCTCCACTTT
CASSLDRQGDPYNSPLHF
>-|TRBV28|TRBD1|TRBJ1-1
TGTGCCAGCAGCCAACCAGGGGGCACTGAAGCTTTCTTT
CASSQPGGTEAFF
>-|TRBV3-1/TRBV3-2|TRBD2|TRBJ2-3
TGTGCCAGCAGCCAAGGAGCGGGAACGTTTATGGGAGATACGCAGTATTTT
CASSQGAGTFMGDTQYF
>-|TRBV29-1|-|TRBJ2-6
TGCAGCGTTGAAGCTGGTCAGGGATCCTCTGGGGCCAACGTCCTGACTTTC
CSVEAGQGSSGANVLTF
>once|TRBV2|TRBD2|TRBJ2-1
TGTGCCAGCAGAGGGACTAGCTCCTACAATGAGCAGTTCTTC
CASRGTSSYNEQFF
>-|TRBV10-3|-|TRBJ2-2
TGTGCCATCAGTGTACAGGTTGGTGCCGGGGAGCTGTTTTTT
CAISVQVGAGELFF
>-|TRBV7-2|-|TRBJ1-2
TGTGCCAGCAGCCAGGACACGAACTATGGCTACACCTTC
CASSQDTNYGYTF
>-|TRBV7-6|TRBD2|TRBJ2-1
TGTGCCAGCTCCTTTGGGGGTCCGGGACTAGGGGGCAATGAGCAGTTCTTC
CASSFGGPGLGGNEQFF
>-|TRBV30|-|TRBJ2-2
TGTGCCTGGACCCTCCGACTGAACACCGGGGAGCTGTTTTTT
CAWTLRLNTGELFF
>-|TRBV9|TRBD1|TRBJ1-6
TGTGCCAGCAGCTCTAGGACAGGGGGTATCTATAATTCACCCCTCCACTTT
CASSSRTGGIYNSPLHF
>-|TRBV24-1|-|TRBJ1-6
TGTGCCACCAGTGATTCACGTACGGATTCACCCCTCCACTTT
CATSDSRTDSPLHF
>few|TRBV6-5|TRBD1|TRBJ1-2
TGTGCCAGCAGGGACAGGGTCTATGGCTACACCTTC
CASRDRVYGYTF
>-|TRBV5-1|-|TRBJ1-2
TGCGCCAGCAGCTTGGCCGGGGGGCTTGTCGACTATGGCTACACCTTC
CASSLAGGLVDYGYTF
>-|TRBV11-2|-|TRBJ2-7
TGTGCCAGCGGCCAGTATGGCGGGGCCGAATACGAGCAGTACTTC
CASGQYGGAEYEQYF
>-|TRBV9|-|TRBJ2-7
TGTGCCAGCAGCGTAGGGGAGCATGGGGCCTACGAGCAGTACTTC
CASSVGEHGAYEQYF
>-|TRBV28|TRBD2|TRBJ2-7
TGTGCCAGCAGTACGCGAAGACTAGCGGGAGGCCGCGAGCAGTACTTC
CASSTRRLAGGREQYF